This T cell receptor beta chain was captured in a study of Graves' ophthalmopathy and Graves' hyperthyroidism. Notes on the study in general: Among expanded thyroid clonotypes above 0.001 frequency, most also occurred in blood. The model predicted ophthalmopathy progression with 60% to 71% sensitivity and around 72% specificity.

By definition, stable hyperthyroidism involved no ophthalmopathy within 18 months of follow-up. Amplification of the TCR beta CDR3 regions used RNA transcripts (as template). RT-PCR with HTBI primers came first, then second-round multiplex PCR. TCRdb processed the multiplex PCR reads anew with MiXCR; each CDR3 protein has one entry. This table holds some 380,000 distinct CDR3 sequences, 15% to 17% found once. This clonotype has a count of ten or more. Its cognate antigen is unknown. Trimming removed 6 bases from V and 1 base from J; junction bases left unmatched: 4. Germline V gene data show CDR1 as ENHRY and CDR2 as SYGVKD. The CDR3 totals 14 residues.

The rearrangement joins TRBV10-3 to TRBJ1-1; 8 nucleotides agree with TRBD1. This TCR derives from a woman aged 18-30 years with stable Graves' hyperthyroidism. Sequenced material: peripheral blood. Here the CDR3 reads CAIRLQGANTEAFF. The CDR3 DNA reads as TGTGCCATCAGATTGCAGGGGGCGAACACTGAAGCTTTCTTT.